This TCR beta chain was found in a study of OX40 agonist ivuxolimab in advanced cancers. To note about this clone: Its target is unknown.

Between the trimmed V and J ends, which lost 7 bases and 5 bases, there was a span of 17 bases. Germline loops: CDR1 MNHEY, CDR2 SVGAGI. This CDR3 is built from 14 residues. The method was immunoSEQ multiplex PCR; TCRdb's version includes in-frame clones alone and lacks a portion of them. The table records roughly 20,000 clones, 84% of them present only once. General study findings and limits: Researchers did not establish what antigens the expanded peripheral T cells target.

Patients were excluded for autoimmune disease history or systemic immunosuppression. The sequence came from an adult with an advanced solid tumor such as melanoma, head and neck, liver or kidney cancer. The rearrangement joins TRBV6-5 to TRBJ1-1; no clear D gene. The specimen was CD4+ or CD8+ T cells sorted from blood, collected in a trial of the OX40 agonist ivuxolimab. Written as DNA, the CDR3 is TGTGCCAGCACCCGGCACGGGGAAAAGACTGAAGCTTTCTTT. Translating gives CASTRHGEKTEAFF.